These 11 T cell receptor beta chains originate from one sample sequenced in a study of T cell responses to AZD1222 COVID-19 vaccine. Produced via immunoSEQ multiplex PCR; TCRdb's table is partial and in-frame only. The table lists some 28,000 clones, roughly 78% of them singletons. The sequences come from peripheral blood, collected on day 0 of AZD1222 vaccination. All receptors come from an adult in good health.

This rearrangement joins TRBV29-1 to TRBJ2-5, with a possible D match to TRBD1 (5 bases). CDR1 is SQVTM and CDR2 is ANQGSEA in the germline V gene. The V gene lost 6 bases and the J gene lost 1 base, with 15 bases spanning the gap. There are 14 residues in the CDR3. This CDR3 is CSVPSPQGQETQYF. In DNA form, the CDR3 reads TGCAGCGTCCCCTCCCCCCAGGGCCAAGAGACCCAGTACTTC. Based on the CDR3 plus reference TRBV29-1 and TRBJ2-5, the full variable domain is SAVISQKPSRDICQRGTSLTIQCQVDSQVTMMFWYRQQPGQSLTLIATANQGSEATYESGFVIDKFPISRPNLTFSTLTVSNMSPEDSSIYLCSVPSPQGQETQYFGPGTRLLVL.

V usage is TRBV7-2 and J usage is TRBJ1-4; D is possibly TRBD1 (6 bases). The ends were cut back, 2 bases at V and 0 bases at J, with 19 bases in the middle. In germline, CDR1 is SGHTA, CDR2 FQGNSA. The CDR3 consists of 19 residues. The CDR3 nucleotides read TGTGCCAGCAGCTTATATGTGGGGGGCGGGTGGACAACTAATGAAAAACTGTTTTTT. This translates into CASSLYVGGGWTTNEKLFF.

This CDR3 reads CASSQYRNEQFF. Here the CDR3 DNA reads TGTGCCAGCAGCCAATATCGCAATGAGCAGTTCTTC. This chain connects TRBV5-4 to TRBJ2-1; D is unresolved. This CDR3 is built from 12 residues. Germline V CDR1 and CDR2: SGHNT, YYREEE (reference sequence). Trimming removed 4 bases at V and 6 bases at J, with 8 bases between.

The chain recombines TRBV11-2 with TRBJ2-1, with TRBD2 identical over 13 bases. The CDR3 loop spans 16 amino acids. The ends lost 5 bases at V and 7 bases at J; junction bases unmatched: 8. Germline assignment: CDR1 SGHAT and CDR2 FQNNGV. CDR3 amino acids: CASSSTSGGAGNEQFF. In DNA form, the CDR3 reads TGTGCCAGCAGCAGCACTAGCGGGGGGGCCGGAAATGAGCAGTTCTTC.

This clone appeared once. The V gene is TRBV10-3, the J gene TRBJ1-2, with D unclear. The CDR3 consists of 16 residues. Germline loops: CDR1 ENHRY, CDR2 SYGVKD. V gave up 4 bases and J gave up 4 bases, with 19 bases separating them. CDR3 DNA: TGTGCCATCAGTGCACATCAGGATCTCCTGGGCTATGGCTACACCTTC. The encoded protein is CAISAHQDLLGYGYTF.

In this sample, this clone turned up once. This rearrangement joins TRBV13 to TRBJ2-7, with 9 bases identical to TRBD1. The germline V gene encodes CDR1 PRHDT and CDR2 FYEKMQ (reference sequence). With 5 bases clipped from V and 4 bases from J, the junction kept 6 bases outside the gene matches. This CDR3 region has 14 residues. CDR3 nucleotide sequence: TGTGCCAGCAGCACGCGACAGGGGGTTTACGAGCAGTACTTC. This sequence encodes CASSTRQGVYEQYF.

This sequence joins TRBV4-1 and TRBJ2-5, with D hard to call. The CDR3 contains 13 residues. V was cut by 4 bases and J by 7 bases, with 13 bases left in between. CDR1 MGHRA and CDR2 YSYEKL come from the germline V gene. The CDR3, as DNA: TGCGCCAGCAGCCTTCGTACGTTGGGGACCCAGTACTTC. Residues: CASSLRTLGTQYF.

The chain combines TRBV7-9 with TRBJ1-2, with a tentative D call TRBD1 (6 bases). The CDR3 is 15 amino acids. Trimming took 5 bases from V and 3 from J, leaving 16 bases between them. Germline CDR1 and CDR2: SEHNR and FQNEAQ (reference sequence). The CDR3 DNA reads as TGTGCCAGCAGCCGAAGGGGGGCATCACACTATGGCTACACCTTC. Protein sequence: CASSRRGASHYGYTF. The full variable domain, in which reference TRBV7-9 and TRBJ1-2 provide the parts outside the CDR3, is DTGVSQNPRHKITKRGQNVTFRCDPISEHNRLYWYRQTLGQGPEFLTYFQNEAQLEKSRLLSDRFSAERPKGSFSTLEIQRTEQGDSAMYLCASSRRGASHYGYTFGSGTRLTVV.

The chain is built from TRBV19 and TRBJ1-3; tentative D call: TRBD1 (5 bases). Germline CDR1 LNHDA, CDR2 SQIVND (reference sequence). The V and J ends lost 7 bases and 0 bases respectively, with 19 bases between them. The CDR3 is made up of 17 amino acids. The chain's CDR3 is CASIHPGTASSGNTIYF. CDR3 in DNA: TGTGCCAGTATCCATCCCGGGACGGCGAGCTCTGGAAACACCATATATTTT.

The CDR3: CASSPLAGRSYEQYF. The CDR3, as DNA: TGTGCCAGCAGCCCTCTAGCGGGTAGGTCCTACGAGCAGTACTTC. This sequence joins TRBV5-4 and TRBJ2-7, with 8 bases fitting TRBD2. The CDR3 extends over 15 amino acids. The germline V gene encodes CDR1 SGHNT and CDR2 YYREEE (reference sequence). With V trimmed by 4 bases and J by 1 base, 7 bases remained unmatched. The full variable domain, with the rest looked up from reference TRBV5-4 and TRBJ2-7, is ETGVTQSPTHLIKTRGQQVTLRCSSQSGHNTVSWYQQALGQGPQFIFQYYREEENGRGNFPPRFSGLQFPNYSSELNVNALELDDSALYLCASSPLAGRSYEQYFGPGTRLTVT.

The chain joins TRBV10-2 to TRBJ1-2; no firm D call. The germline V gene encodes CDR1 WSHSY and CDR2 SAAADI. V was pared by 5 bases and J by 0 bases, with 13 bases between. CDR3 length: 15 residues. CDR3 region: CASSRTVEANYGYTF. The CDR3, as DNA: TGCGCCAGCAGTAGGACTGTTGAAGCTAACTATGGCTACACCTTC.